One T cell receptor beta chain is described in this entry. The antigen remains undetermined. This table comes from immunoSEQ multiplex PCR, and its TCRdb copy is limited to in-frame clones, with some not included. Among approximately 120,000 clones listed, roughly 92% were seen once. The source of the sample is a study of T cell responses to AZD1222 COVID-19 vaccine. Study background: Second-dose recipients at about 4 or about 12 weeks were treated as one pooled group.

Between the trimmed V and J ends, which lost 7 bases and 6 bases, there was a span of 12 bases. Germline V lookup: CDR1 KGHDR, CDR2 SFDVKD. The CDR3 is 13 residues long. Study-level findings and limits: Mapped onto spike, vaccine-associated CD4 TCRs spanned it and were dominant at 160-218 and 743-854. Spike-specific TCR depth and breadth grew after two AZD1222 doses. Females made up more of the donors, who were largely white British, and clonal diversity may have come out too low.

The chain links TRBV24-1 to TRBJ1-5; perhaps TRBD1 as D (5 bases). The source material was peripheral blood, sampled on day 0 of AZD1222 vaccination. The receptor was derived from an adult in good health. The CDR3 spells CATSLRDGQPQHF. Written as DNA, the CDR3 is TGTGCCACCAGCCTCAGGGACGGTCAGCCCCAGCATTTT.